This note documents a single T cell receptor (beta chain) sequence. Germline lookup yields CDR1 SGHDT and CDR2 YYEEEE. V was pared by 4 bases and J by 0 bases, with 9 bases between. This CDR3 contains 14 residues. Clones were read by immunoSEQ multiplex PCR, and TCRdb kept only the in-frame ones, dropping some. The profile shows under 200,000 clones, roughly nine tenths of them singletons. This sample is drawn from a study of cytomegalovirus exposure and HLA in healthy donors. Input material: PBMCs. The receptor's source is a young woman in good health and CMV-seropositive. The chain uses TRBV5-6 and TRBJ2-3; weak D call: TRBD2 (5 bases). The CDR3 spells CASSATGSTDTQYF. DNA for the CDR3: TGTGCCAGCAGCGCGACGGGGAGCACAGATACGCAGTATTTT.